What follows describes a single T cell receptor (beta chain). The target antigen is unknown. The entry originates in a study of T cell repertoires in cytomegalovirus infection. The J segment lost 9 bases and the V segment lost 5 bases, leaving 13 bases of the junction unmatched. CDR3 length: 15 residues. TCRdb processed the reads anew with MiXCR; each CDR3 protein has one entry. Here the sample spans around 500,000 distinct CDR3 sequences, about two fifths being singletons. The source was cultured PBMCs, collected from culture after CMV antigen stimulation. The receptor was isolated from a human donor in good health (CMV status not recorded). Some clones in this sample may be carry-over from other donors' samples. This chain links TRBV7-1 with TRBJ1-1, with TRBD1 matching over 9 bases. TRBV7-1 is an open reading frame, and its role is uncertain. The CDR3 region is CASSGSGTGNEKAFF. The CDR3 DNA is TGTGCCAGCAGCGGTTCTGGGACAGGGAACGAAAAAGCTTTCTTT.